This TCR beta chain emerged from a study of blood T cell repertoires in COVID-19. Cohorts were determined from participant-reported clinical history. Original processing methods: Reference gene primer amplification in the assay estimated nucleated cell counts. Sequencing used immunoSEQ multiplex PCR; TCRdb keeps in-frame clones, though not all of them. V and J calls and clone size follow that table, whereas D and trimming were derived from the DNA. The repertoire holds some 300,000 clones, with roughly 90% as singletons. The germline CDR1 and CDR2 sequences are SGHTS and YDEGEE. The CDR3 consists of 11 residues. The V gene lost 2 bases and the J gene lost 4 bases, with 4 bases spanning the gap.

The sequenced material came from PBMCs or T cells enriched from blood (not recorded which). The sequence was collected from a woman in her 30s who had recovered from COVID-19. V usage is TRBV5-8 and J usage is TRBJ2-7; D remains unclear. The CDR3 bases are TGTGCCAGCAGCTTCCTTTACGAGCAGTACTTC. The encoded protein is CASSFLYEQYF.